Shown below are 19 T cell receptor beta chains from a single sample sequenced in a study of T cells in localized non-small cell lung cancer. The protocol was immunoSEQ multiplex PCR, while the TCRdb copy is restricted to in-frame clones and leaves out a portion. Of 70,000 to 100,000 clones in the sample, more than 70% were seen once. The sequences come from peripheral blood, collected before any cancer treatment. These receptors all come from a female donor older than 55 with stage I lung adenocarcinoma.

The chain joins TRBV27 to TRBJ1-3; 7 nucleotides match TRBD1. The CDR3 spans 15 residues. Germline CDR1 and CDR2: MNHEY and SMNVEV (reference sequence). V lost 2 bases to trimming and J lost 1 base; unmatched junction nucleotides: 2. CDR3 protein: CASSLARGSGNTIYF. The CDR3 nucleotides read TGTGCCAGCAGTTTAGCCAGGGGGTCTGGAAACACCATATATTTT.

CDR3 coding DNA: TGTGCCAGTAACTGGGGCCAGCCGGGCGAGCAGTACTTC. Protein sequence: CASNWGQPGEQYF. The V gene is TRBV19, the J gene TRBJ2-7; D might be TRBD1 (5 bases). The CDR3 runs 13 residues. Germline assignment: CDR1 LNHDA and CDR2 SQIVND (reference sequence). V was cut by 7 bases and J by 6 bases, with 16 bases left in between.

The rearrangement joins TRBV7-3 to TRBJ2-1, with D possibly being TRBD2 (6 bases). V was trimmed by 3 bases and J by 5 bases, leaving 11 bases between them. This CDR3 has 14 residues. Germline CDR1 reads SGHTA; CDR2 reads FQGTGA. The CDR3 loop is CASSLSAGNNEQFF. CDR3 in DNA: TGTGCCAGCAGCTTGTCGGCGGGAAACAATGAGCAGTTCTTC.

The chain has TRBV7-9 and TRBJ1-1; TRBD1 is a possible D gene (5 bases). The V gene lost 6 bases and the J gene lost 4 bases, with 15 bases spanning the gap. The CDR3 consists of 14 residues. Looked up from germline, CDR1 is SEHNR and CDR2 is FQNEAQ (reference sequence). In DNA, the CDR3 is TGTGCCAGCAGTCCCCAGGGCAGAGTCACTGAAGCTTTCTTT. It specifies CASSPQGRVTEAFF.

The rearrangement joins TRBV7-2 to TRBJ2-5, with no clear D. Judging by the DNA end, TRBJ2-7 fits better; the J call may be wrong. This CDR3 is built from 13 residues. CDR1 and CDR2 (germline): SGHTA, FQGNSA. The CDR3 DNA reads as TGTGCCAGCAGCTTAACGCGCTCCTACGAGCAGTACTTC. This gives the protein CASSLTRSYEQYF.

The rearrangement uses TRBV9 and TRBJ2-1; possibly TRBD1 for D (6 bases). V was trimmed by 4 bases and J by 0 bases, leaving 11 bases between them. Germline CDR1 is SGDLS and CDR2 is YYNGEE. The CDR3 runs to 15 residues. DNA for the CDR3: TGTGCCAGCAGCCCCGCGGACAGCTCCTACAATGAGCAGTTCTTC. This translates into CASSPADSSYNEQFF.

This clone was seen more than once but under ten times. This chain uses TRBV7-2 with TRBJ2-7; D not resolved. Trimming cost V 2 bases and J 3 bases, with 2 bases left between them. CDR1 is SGHTA and CDR2 is FQGNSA in the germline V gene. The CDR3 is 11 residues long. The CDR3 sequence: CASSLNYEQYF. The CDR3 DNA sequence: TGTGCCAGCAGCTTAAACTACGAGCAGTACTTC.

This clone was seen a handful of times. This chain joins TRBV5-1 and TRBJ1-2; 7 nucleotides match TRBD1. This CDR3 comprises 14 residues. Trimming at V came to 0 bases and at J to 5 bases, leaving 4 bases not matched to a gene. The germline V gene has CDR1 SGHRS and CDR2 YFSETQ. The CDR3 DNA reads TGCGCCAGCAGCTTGGAAGGGACAGATTATGGCTACACCTTC. This codes for CASSLEGTDYGYTF.

The rearrangement joins TRBV6-5 to TRBJ2-3, with 8 positions matching TRBD1. This CDR3 region has 15 residues. J gave up 0 bases and V 10 bases, and 9 bases lay outside the gene matches. Germline V gene sequence: CDR1 MNHEY, CDR2 SVGAGI. CDR3 loop: CATSSQGASTDTQYF. Written as DNA, the CDR3 is TGTGCCACCTCGTCCCAGGGGGCTAGCACAGATACGCAGTATTTT.

CDR3 nucleotide sequence: TGTGCCTGCAGCGGGGACAGACCTAATGAAAAACTGTTTTTT. Amino acids: CACSGDRPNEKLFF. The rearrangement links TRBV30 to TRBJ1-4, with TRBD1 matching over 7 bases. Germline V gene data show CDR1 as GTSNPN and CDR2 as SVGIG (reference sequence). J was trimmed by 3 bases and V by 6 bases; bases with no gene match: 7. The CDR3 length is 14 residues. The full variable domain, rest sourced from reference TRBV30 and TRBJ1-4, is SQTIHQWPATLVQPVGSPLSLECTVEGTSNPNLYWYRQAAGRGLQLLFYSVGIGQISSEVPQNLSASRPQDRQFILSSKKLLLSDSGFYLCACSGDRPNEKLFFGSGTQLSVL.

The rearrangement uses TRBV5-4 and TRBJ1-2; the D is unclear. Germline lookup yields CDR1 SGHNT and CDR2 YYREEE (reference sequence). The V end lost 4 bases, the J end lost 6 bases, and 13 bases lay between the germline ends. The CDR3 is made up of 13 amino acids. The CDR3 DNA sequence: TGTGCCAGCAGCAAGACCGGGTCTGATGGCTACACCTTC. Translated, it gives CASSKTGSDGYTF.

V and J are TRBV28 and TRBJ2-7, with 9 bases aligning to TRBD1. Unmatched junction bases numbered 6, after V lost 6 bases and J lost 3 bases. The CDR3 covers 14 residues. From germline, CDR1 is MDHEN and CDR2 SYDVKM. This CDR3 reads CASRGQGKVYEQYF. The CDR3 DNA reads as TGTGCCAGCAGGGGACAGGGTAAGGTCTACGAGCAGTACTTC.

As DNA, the CDR3 is TGTGCCAGCAGTTACCAGGGCCCTCTAGGAGAGACCCAGTACTTC. Encoded protein: CASSYQGPLGETQYF. The chain joins TRBV6-5 to TRBJ2-5, with D maybe TRBD1 (5 bases). The CDR3 runs to 15 residues. Germline loops: CDR1 MNHEY, CDR2 SVGAGI. V shed 2 bases and J shed 4 bases, with 14 bases lying between them.

CDR3 DNA: TGTGCCAGCAGCTACACAGGAGGGGCTGAAAAACTGTTTTTT. Translation gives CASSYTGGAEKLFF. The chain carries TRBV6-6 and TRBJ1-4; D is perhaps TRBD1 (5 bases). CDR1 MNHNY and CDR2 SVGAGI come from the germline V gene (reference sequence). Trimming stripped 6 bases from V and 7 bases from J, with 15 bases between. The CDR3 spans 14 residues.

The V gene is TRBV13, the J gene TRBJ1-1; D not resolved. Germline V lookup: CDR1 PRHDT, CDR2 FYEKMQ (reference sequence). This CDR3 contains 16 residues. Deletions cut 0 bases from V and 0 bases from J, with 11 bases between. The CDR3 spells CASSLGNAALNTEAFF. CDR3 nucleotides: TGTGCCAGCAGCTTAGGCAACGCCGCCCTGAACACTGAAGCTTTCTTT.

This clone was seen only a few times. This sequence joins TRBV7-8 and TRBJ1-4; D is undetermined. Germline CDR1 is SGHVS and CDR2 is FQNEAQ. This CDR3 region has 15 residues. V was cut by 5 bases and J by 8 bases, with 18 bases left in between. The CDR3 region has the DNA TGTGCCAGCAGCCCCCGACCACCATCAGAAGAAAAACTGTTTTTT. Protein sequence: CASSPRPPSEEKLFF.

The V and J genes are TRBV7-6 and TRBJ2-5; TRBD2 agrees at 7 bases. The V gene's germline CDR1 is SGHVS and CDR2 FNYEAQ. The junction had 7 bases not matched to a gene; V was cut back by 8 bases and J by 1 base. The CDR3 totals 14 residues. The CDR3 loop reads CASSRGRFQETQYF. Here the CDR3 DNA reads TGTGCCAGCTCGCGGGGGAGATTCCAAGAGACCCAGTACTTC.

V and J are TRBV9 and TRBJ2-1; 9 bases align to TRBD2. The germline V gene encodes CDR1 SGDLS and CDR2 YYNGEE. This CDR3 contains 16 residues. V dropped 4 bases and J dropped 9; count of bases not matched to a gene: 14. DNA for the CDR3: TGTGCCAGCAGCCCCCTCGGGCGGGGGGGAGAGGGTGAGCAGTTCTTC. This encodes CASSPLGRGGEGEQFF.

The genes are TRBV5-1 and TRBJ2-7, with 8 bases that match TRBD1. Germline CDR1 SGHRS, CDR2 YFSETQ. This CDR3 has 13 amino acids. V shed 6 bases and J 5 bases; nucleotides not matched to a gene: 7. The CDR3 region is CASTKTGGDEQYF. In nucleotides, the CDR3 is TGCGCCAGCACCAAAACAGGGGGAGACGAGCAGTACTTC.